The TCR beta chain described here comes from a study of glioma-infiltrating T cells after dendritic cell vaccination. The overall study: Dendritic cell vaccination trial patients had either newly diagnosed or recurrent glioblastoma. Monocyte-derived dendritic cells, cultured approximately seven days with IL-4 and GM-CSF, were pulsed with autologous tumor lysate.

Trimming removed 3 bases from V and 5 bases from J; junction bases left unmatched: 4. CDR1 is SGHNT, CDR2 YYREEE, per germline (reference sequence). CDR3 length equals 15 residues. To note about this clone: This same CDR3 is encoded by further DNA sequences in the sample.

The immunoSEQ assay amplified TCRB CDR3 from up to 2 ug DNA. The assay was immunoSEQ multiplex PCR, and TCRdb's table has in-frame clones only and misses some. The sample records tens of thousands of clones, roughly nine tenths being singletons. Sequenced material: blood, taken before dendritic cell vaccination. V is TRBV5-4 and J is TRBJ1-6; 8 bases fit TRBD1. The source is a human donor with glioblastoma. The CDR3 region is CASSSPGQDNSPLHF. The CDR3 nucleotides are TGTGCCAGCAGCTCACCGGGACAGGATAATTCACCCCTCCACTTT.